These 9 T cell receptor beta chains were sequenced from one sample in a study of breast tumors, draining lymph nodes, adjacent tissues. Breast cancer patients provided tissue from their axillary draining lymph nodes. TCRdb re-called the multiplex PCR reads through MiXCR, storing one row per CDR3 protein. The sample yields 200,000 or so distinct CDR3 sequences, roughly 31% seen once. Source material: axillary lymph node tissue. These TCRs come from a female donor with breast cancer. Some clones in this sample may be carry-over from other donors' samples.

This clonotype has ten or more counts. This sequence joins TRBV7-2 and TRBJ2-3; tentatively, D is TRBD2 (6 bases). The CDR3 is made up of 14 amino acids. Germline V lookup: CDR1 SGHTA, CDR2 FQGNSA. V was clipped by 9 bases and J by 0 bases, with 13 bases between them. In DNA form, the CDR3 reads TGTGCCAGTTCGAGCGGGCCTAGCACAGATACGCAGTATTTT. Translating it yields CASSSGPSTDTQYF.

This clonotype has more than one count but fewer than ten. The chain is built from TRBV11-1 and TRBJ1-5; TRBD1 matches at 9 bases. CDR1 is SGHAT, CDR2 FQDESV, per germline (reference sequence). CDR3 length equals 14 residues. V gave up 5 bases and J gave up 6 bases; unmatched junction bases: 5. The CDR3 spells CASSPGQGTQPQHF. For the CDR3, the DNA is TGTGCCAGCAGCCCGGGACAGGGCACTCAGCCCCAGCATTTT.

This clonotype was observed a single time. For the CDR3, the DNA is TGCAGTGCTAGTAAGGTTGGGAATGAGCAGTTCTTC. This encodes CSASKVGNEQFF. The V gene is TRBV20-1, the J gene TRBJ2-1; no clear D gene. Germline V CDR1 and CDR2: DFQATT, SNEGSKA (reference sequence). The CDR3 is 12 amino acids. V lost 3 bases and J lost 7, with 10 bases in between.

This clonotype was recorded a few times. The chain is built from TRBV6-2 or TRBV6-3 and TRBJ1-2; 9 nucleotides line up with TRBD1. With 6 bases clipped from V and 2 bases from J, the junction kept 7 bases outside the gene matches. Germline loops: CDR1 MNHEY, CDR2 SVGEGT. CDR3 length equals 15 residues. The CDR3 spells CASRSPGTGNYGYTF. The CDR3 nucleotides are TGTGCCAGCAGAAGTCCCGGGACAGGGAACTATGGCTACACCTTC.

In its sample, this clonotype was seen many times. A read error is possible here, since a much larger clone lies one base away. The gene calls are TRBV7-9 and TRBJ2-6, with D tentatively TRBD1 (5 bases). The V gene's germline CDR1 is SEHNR and CDR2 FQNEAQ (reference sequence). The CDR3 is made up of 15 amino acids. The CDR3 here is CASSDGPTGANVLPF. DNA for the CDR3: TGTGCCAGCAGCGACGGGCCCACTGGGGCCAACGTCCTGCCTTTC.

This clonotype was recorded a few times. This sequence may be a read error, since a much larger clone differs from it by one base. In DNA form, the CDR3 reads TGCAGTGCTAGAGTTCCGAGGGGACCCTCTGGCTACACCTTC. Its protein is CSARVPRGPSGYTF. J is TRBJ1-2 and V is TRBV20-1; D possibly corresponds to TRBD1 (5 bases). Germline values: CDR1 DFQATT, CDR2 SNEGSKA (reference sequence). The CDR3 covers 14 residues. V was clipped by 1 base and J by 7 bases, with 16 bases between them.

Points on this clonotype: This clone may be a read error of a much larger clone one base away. V usage is TRBV6-1 and J usage is TRBJ1-6; D is unresolved. The germline CDR1 and CDR2 sequences are MNHNS and SASEGT. CDR3 size: 17 residues. Trimming cost V 5 bases and J 0 bases, with 14 bases left between them. The CDR3 loop reads CASSLTGISSYNSPLHF. The CDR3 coding sequence is TGTGCCAGCAGTCTCACGGGGATTAGCTCCTATAATTCACCCCTCCACTTT.

Points on this clonotype: A read error is possible here, since a much larger clone lies one base away. The CDR3 ends on some other residue instead of the conserved phenylalanine or tryptophan, so this is likely a read error. The gene calls are TRBV5-1 and TRBJ2-1; the match to TRBD2 covers 10 bases. Germline V gene lookup returns CDR1 SGHRS and CDR2 YFSETQ. The J segment lost 7 bases and the V segment lost 4 bases, leaving 8 bases of the junction unmatched. CDR3 length equals 15 residues. The CDR3 here is CASSKQAGGGNEQFL. The CDR3 DNA is TGCGCCAGCAGCAAGCAAGCGGGAGGGGGGAATGAGCAGTTCCTC.

Ten or more counts support this clonotype. J is TRBJ1-6 and V is TRBV6-5, with 8 bases fitting TRBD1. Unmatched junction bases numbered 4, after V lost 2 bases and J lost 10 bases. The CDR3 contains 14 residues. Germline lookup yields CDR1 MNHEY and CDR2 SVGAGI. CDR3 sequence: CASSYGDRTSPLHF. The CDR3 DNA follows: TGTGCCAGCAGTTACGGGGACAGGACGTCACCCCTCCACTTT.